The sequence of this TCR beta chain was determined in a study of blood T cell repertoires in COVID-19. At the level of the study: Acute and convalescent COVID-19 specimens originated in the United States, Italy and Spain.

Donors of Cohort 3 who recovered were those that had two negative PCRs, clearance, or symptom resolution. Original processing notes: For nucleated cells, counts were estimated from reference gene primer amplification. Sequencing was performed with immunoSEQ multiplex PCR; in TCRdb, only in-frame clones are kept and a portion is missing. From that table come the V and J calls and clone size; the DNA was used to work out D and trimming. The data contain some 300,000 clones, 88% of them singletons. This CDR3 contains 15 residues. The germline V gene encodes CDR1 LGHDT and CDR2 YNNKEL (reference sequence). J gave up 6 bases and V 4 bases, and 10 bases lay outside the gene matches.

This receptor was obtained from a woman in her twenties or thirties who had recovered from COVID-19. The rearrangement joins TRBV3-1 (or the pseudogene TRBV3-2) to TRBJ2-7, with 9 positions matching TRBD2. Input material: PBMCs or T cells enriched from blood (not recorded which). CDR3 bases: TGTGCCAGCAGCCGGAATCCTAGCGGGGTGAGCGAGCAGTACTTC. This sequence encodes CASSRNPSGVSEQYF.